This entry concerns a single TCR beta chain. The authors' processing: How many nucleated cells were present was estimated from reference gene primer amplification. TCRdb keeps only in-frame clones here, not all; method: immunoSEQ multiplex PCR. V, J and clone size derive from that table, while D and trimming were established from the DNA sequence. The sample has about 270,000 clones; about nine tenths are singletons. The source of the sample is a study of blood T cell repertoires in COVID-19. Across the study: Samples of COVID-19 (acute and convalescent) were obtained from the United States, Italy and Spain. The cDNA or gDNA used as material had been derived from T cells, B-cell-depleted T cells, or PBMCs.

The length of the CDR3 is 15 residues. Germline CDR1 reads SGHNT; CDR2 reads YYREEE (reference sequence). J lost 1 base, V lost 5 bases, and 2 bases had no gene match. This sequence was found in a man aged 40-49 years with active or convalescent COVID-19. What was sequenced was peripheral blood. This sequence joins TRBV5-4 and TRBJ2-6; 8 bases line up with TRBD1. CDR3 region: CASSRTGSGANVLTF. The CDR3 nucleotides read TGTGCCAGCAGTAGGACAGGGTCTGGGGCCAACGTCCTGACTTTC.